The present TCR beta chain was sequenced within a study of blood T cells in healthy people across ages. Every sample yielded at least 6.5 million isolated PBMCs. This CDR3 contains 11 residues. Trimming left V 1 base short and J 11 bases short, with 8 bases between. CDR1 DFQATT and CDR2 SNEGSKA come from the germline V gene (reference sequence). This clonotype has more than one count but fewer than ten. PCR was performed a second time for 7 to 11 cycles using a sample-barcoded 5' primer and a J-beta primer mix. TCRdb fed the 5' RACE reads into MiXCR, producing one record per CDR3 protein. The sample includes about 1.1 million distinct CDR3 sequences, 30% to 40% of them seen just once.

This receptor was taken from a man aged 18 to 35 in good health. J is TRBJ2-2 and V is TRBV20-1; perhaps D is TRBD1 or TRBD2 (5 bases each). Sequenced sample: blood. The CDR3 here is CSARVGAELFF. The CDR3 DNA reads TGCAGTGCTAGAGTCGGGGCCGAGCTGTTTTTT.